Below are 15 T cell receptor beta chains sequenced from a single sample in a study of blood T cell repertoires in COVID-19. Assay used: immunoSEQ multiplex PCR; TCRdb lists only in-frame clones, some missing. The data contain 150,000 to 200,000 clones, 70% to 90% of them singletons. The sample taken for sequencing was peripheral blood. These receptors all come from a man aged 18 to 30 who had recovered from COVID-19.

This clone was found once. The V and J genes are TRBV7-9 and TRBJ2-1, with TRBD2 matching 11 bases. V shed 10 bases and J 5 bases; nucleotides not matched to a gene: 16. This CDR3 contains 17 residues. Germline V gene data show CDR1 as SEHNR and CDR2 as FQNEAQ (reference sequence). The CDR3 spells CATLAPLAGVQNNEQFF. DNA for the CDR3: TGTGCCACCCTAGCCCCACTAGCGGGAGTCCAGAACAATGAGCAGTTCTTC. The entire variable domain, with the rest obtained from reference TRBV7-9 and TRBJ2-1, is as follows: DTGVSQNPRHKITKRGQNVTFRCDPISEHNRLYWYRQTLGQGPEFLTYFQNEAQLEKSRLLSDRFSAERPKGSFSTLEIQRTEQGDSAMYLCATLAPLAGVQNNEQFFGPGTRLTVL.

The chain carries TRBV4-2 and TRBJ2-3, with TRBD2 matching 11 bases. This CDR3 contains 16 residues. V dropped 4 bases and J dropped 0; count of bases not matched to a gene: 3. Looked up from germline, CDR1 is LGHNA and CDR2 is YNFKEQ. CDR3 amino acids: CASSLRTSGSTDTQYF. DNA for the CDR3: TGTGCCAGCAGCCTTAGGACTAGCGGGAGCACAGATACGCAGTATTTT.

The chain links TRBV15 to TRBJ2-2, with D possibly matching TRBD2 (6 bases). The CDR3 covers 14 residues. The germline V gene has CDR1 LNHNV and CDR2 YYDKDF (reference sequence). Trimming cost V 8 bases and J 0 bases, with 10 bases left between them. The CDR3 DNA reads as TGTGCCACCCGGAGGGAGGCGAACACCGGGGAGCTGTTTTTT. It encodes CATRREANTGELFF.

The V gene is TRBV19, the J gene TRBJ2-7; TRBD2 is a possible D gene (5 bases). CDR1 and CDR2 (germline): LNHDA, SQIVND (reference sequence). V lost 8 bases and J 2 bases, leaving 16 bases between the germline ends. This CDR3 region has 14 residues. The CDR3 loop reads CASSPGVRAYEQYF. CDR3 nucleotide sequence: TGTGCCAGTTCTCCAGGCGTGAGGGCCTACGAGCAGTACTTC.

The rearrangement joins TRBV7-2 to TRBJ2-3; D not resolved. The CDR3 length is 13 residues. The germline V gene has CDR1 SGHTA and CDR2 FQGNSA. Trimming stripped 0 bases from V and 4 bases from J, with 5 bases between. For the CDR3, the DNA is TGTGCCAGCAGCTTAGCGCCGGCAGATACGCAGTATTTT. Translating it yields CASSLAPADTQYF. The variable domain in full, with the rest retrieved from reference TRBV7-2 and TRBJ2-3, is GAGVSQSPSNKVTEKGKDVELRCDPISGHTALYWYRQSLGQGLEFLIYFQGNSAPDKSGLPSDRFSAERTGGSVSTLTIQRTQQEDSAVYLCASSLAPADTQYFGPGTRLTVL.

The genes are TRBV7-8 and TRBJ2-1, with D perhaps TRBD1 (5 bases). Trimming took off 4 bases at V and 4 bases at J, with 32 bases between the two ends. The length of the CDR3 is 21 residues. CDR1 SGHVS and CDR2 FQNEAQ come from the germline V gene. The CDR3 spells CASSSGPQGFGFQELYNEQFF. In nucleotides, the CDR3 is TGTGCCAGCAGCTCTGGACCCCAGGGTTTCGGTTTTCAAGAACTGTACAATGAGCAGTTCTTC.

The CDR3 DNA sequence: TGCGCCAGCAGCTTAAACAGTGCGAACACCGGGGAGCTGTTTTTT. It yields the protein CASSLNSANTGELFF. The V gene is TRBV5-1, the J gene TRBJ2-2; no clear D. Germline assignment: CDR1 SGHRS and CDR2 YFSETQ. The CDR3 contains 15 residues. Between the trimmed V and J ends, which lost 2 bases and 0 bases, there was a span of 8 bases. The full variable domain, rest sourced from reference TRBV5-1 and TRBJ2-2, is KAGVTQTPRYLIKTRGQQVTLSCSPISGHRSVSWYQQTPGQGLQFLFEYFSETQRNKGNFPGRFSGRQFSNSRSEMNVSTLELGDSALYLCASSLNSANTGELFFGEGSRLTVL.

This chain joins TRBV7-9 and TRBJ2-7, with 7 positions matching TRBD1. The CDR3 totals 15 residues. The V and J ends lost 5 bases and 0 bases, in that order; junction bases with no gene match: 7. CDR1 is SEHNR and CDR2 is FQNEAQ in the germline V gene (reference sequence). DNA for the CDR3: TGTGCCAGCAGCCGCCCTGACAGGGTCTCCTACGAGCAGTACTTC. This translates into CASSRPDRVSYEQYF.

The V call is TRBV6-5, the J call TRBJ2-1, with 10 bases identical to TRBD1. Germline V lookup: CDR1 MNHEY, CDR2 SVGAGI. J gave up 4 bases and V 6 bases, and 3 bases lay outside the gene matches. This CDR3 is 14 amino acids long. CDR3 in DNA: TGTGCCAGCAGAGGGACAGGGGATTACAATGAGCAGTTCTTC. Residues: CASRGTGDYNEQFF.

The chain carries TRBV10-3 and TRBJ1-1, with D perhaps TRBD1 (5 bases). Trimming stripped 2 bases from V and 10 bases from J, with 14 bases between. The CDR3 covers 13 residues. Germline V lookup: CDR1 ENHRY, CDR2 SYGVKD. CDR3 nucleotide sequence: TGTGCCATCAGTGAGCGGGAGGGGCGGGGAGCTTTCTTT. This encodes CAISEREGRGAFF.

A few counts support this clone. V gene TRBV4-3 combines with J gene TRBJ2-1; D not resolved. The CDR3 is made up of 13 amino acids. Trimming shortened V by 0 bases and J by 3 bases, and 3 bases separated the two germline ends. The V gene's germline CDR1 is LGHNA and CDR2 YSLEER. CDR3 sequence (DNA): TGCGCCAGCAGCCAAGACTACTACAATGAGCAGTTCTTC. This encodes CASSQDYYNEQFF.

About this clone itself: At one of its ends the junction is not consistent with the germline gene, which may arise from a read error. This sequence joins TRBV6-5 and TRBJ2-5, with TRBD2 matching over 8 bases. CDR1 MNHEY and CDR2 SVGAGI come from the germline V gene. The CDR3 runs 13 residues. The CDR3 DNA sequence: TGTGCCAGCAGTTACTCGATCGGACTAGCCACCAACTTC. Translated: CASSYSIGLATNF.

This clone was detected once. The chain is built from TRBV6-5 and TRBJ2-1; TRBD2 might be the D (6 bases). V was cut by 5 bases and J by 3 bases, with 14 bases left in between. This CDR3 has 15 residues. Germline CDR1 and CDR2: MNHEY and SVGAGI. CDR3 in amino acids: CASSPFGGYYNEQFF. The CDR3 nucleotides are TGTGCCAGCAGTCCCTTCGGGGGATACTACAATGAGCAGTTCTTC.

V and J are TRBV10-3 and TRBJ2-2, with TRBD2 identical over 8 bases. This CDR3 contains 15 residues. The germline V gene encodes CDR1 ENHRY and CDR2 SYGVKD. V shed 11 bases and J 0 bases; nucleotides not matched to a gene: 8. The CDR3 sequence is CAANSGVTNTGELFF. The DNA for the CDR3 is TGTGCCGCGAATAGCGGGGTTACGAACACCGGGGAGCTGTTTTTT.

This rearrangement joins TRBV5-1 to TRBJ2-1; perhaps TRBD2 as D (6 bases). Per germline, CDR1 SGHRS and CDR2 YFSETQ. CDR3 length: 15 residues. V was trimmed by 2 bases and J by 1 base, leaving 10 bases between them. The CDR3 is CASSFDSGSYNEQFF. The DNA of the CDR3 is TGCGCCAGCAGCTTCGACAGCGGGTCCTACAATGAGCAGTTCTTC.